This section outlines one T cell receptor beta chain sequence together with its context. Its antigen is not known. Researchers amplified the TCR beta CDR3 regions from RNA transcripts. TCR CDR3 underwent first-round RT-PCR with the HTBI primer set. TCRdb reanalysed the multiplex PCR reads using MiXCR and keeps one entry per CDR3 protein. The table has around 620,000 distinct CDR3 sequences, 11% to 15% seen once. Germline CDR1 reads MDHEN; CDR2 reads SYDVKM. The V segment lost 5 bases and the J segment 9 bases; nucleotides outside the gene matches: 16. This CDR3 contains 18 residues. This sample is drawn from a study of T cells in Graves' hyperthyroidism and ophthalmopathy. Study background: Once the initial diagnosis was made, peripheral blood was obtained before any treatment. Study-wide findings and caveats: Most thyroid clonotypes expanded above 0.001 appeared in blood too.

The sequence came from a woman in her late teens or twenties with Graves' ophthalmopathy. Sequencing was performed on blood. The rearrangement links TRBV28 to TRBJ2-7, with 16 bases aligning to TRBD2. The DNA for the CDR3 is TGTGCCAGCAGTCACTTTACCCCCGGGACTAGCGGGAGGGCCTCGCAGTACTTC. This translates into CASSHFTPGTSGRASQYF.